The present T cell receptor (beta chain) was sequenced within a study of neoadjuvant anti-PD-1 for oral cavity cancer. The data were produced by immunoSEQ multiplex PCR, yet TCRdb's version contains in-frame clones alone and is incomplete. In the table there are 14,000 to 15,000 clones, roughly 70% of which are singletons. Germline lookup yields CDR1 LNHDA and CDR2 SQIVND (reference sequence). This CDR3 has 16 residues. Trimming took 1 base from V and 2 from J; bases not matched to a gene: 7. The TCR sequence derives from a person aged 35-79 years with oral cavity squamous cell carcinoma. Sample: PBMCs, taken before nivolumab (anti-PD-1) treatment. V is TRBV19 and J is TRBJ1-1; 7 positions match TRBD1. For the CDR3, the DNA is TGTGCCAGTAGTATAGTGCCAGGGGGACGCAACACTGAAGCTTTCTTT. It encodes CASSIVPGGRNTEAFF.